This passage covers 10 T cell receptor beta chains from one sample sequenced in a study of T-cell memory formation after mild COVID-19. TCRdb re-analysed the 5' RACE reads in MiXCR, keeping a single row per CDR3 protein. The sample includes more than 250,000 distinct CDR3 sequences, about 20% of them seen just once. Sequences were obtained from PBMCs or a T cell subset sorted from them (not recorded which). These receptors came from a man in his late teens or twenties who had mild COVID-19 (a few samples of this study predate the infection). Cell type and time point are not known.

V usage is TRBV12-3 or TRBV12-4 and J usage is TRBJ2-6; D possibly corresponds to TRBD1 (5 bases). V lost 1 base, J lost 1 base, and 5 bases lay in between. The CDR3 extends over 15 amino acids. CDR3 nucleotide sequence: TGTGCCAGCAGTTTAGGACAGTCTGGGGCCAACGTCCTGACTTTC. Protein product: CASSLGQSGANVLTF.

This clonotype was counted a few times. The gene calls are TRBV29-1 and TRBJ1-2, with TRBD1 matching 9 bases. In germline, CDR1 is SQVTM, CDR2 ANQGSEA. V shed 7 bases, J shed 8 bases, and the junction held 11 bases outside the gene matches. The CDR3 is 13 amino acids. In nucleotides, the CDR3 is TGCAGCGCTGCGGGACAGGGAGGGTACGGCTACACCTTC. The encoded protein is CSAAGQGGYGYTF. Variable domain in full (rest from reference TRBV29-1 and TRBJ1-2): SAVISQKPSRDICQRGTSLTIQCQVDSQVTMMFWYRQQPGQSLTLIATANQGSEATYESGFVIDKFPISRPNLTFSTLTVSNMSPEDSSIYLCSAAGQGGYGYTFGSGTRLTVV.

This chain uses TRBV12-3 or TRBV12-4 with TRBJ1-1; TRBD1 might be the D (5 bases). The CDR3 is 12 residues long. Trimming cost V 3 bases and J 11 bases, with 13 bases left between them. DNA for the CDR3: TGTGCCAGCAGTTTTTCAGACCGGGGGGCTTTCTTT. Amino acid sequence: CASSFSDRGAFF.

The chain employs TRBV19 and TRBJ1-5; D is perhaps TRBD1 (5 bases). There are 17 residues in the CDR3. Germline V gives CDR1 LNHDA, CDR2 SQIVND (reference sequence). The ends were cut back, 3 bases at V and 5 bases at J, with 20 bases in the middle. CDR3 sequence reads: CASSIGGDHRTYQPQHF. In nucleotides, the CDR3 is TGTGCCAGTAGTATCGGGGGGGACCACCGAACTTATCAGCCCCAGCATTTT.

The rearrangement links TRBV2 to TRBJ2-1, with D possibly TRBD2 on 6 matching bases. CDR3 length: 13 amino acids. The germline CDR1 and CDR2 sequences are SNHLY and FYNNEI. V lost 9 bases to trimming and J lost 3 bases, with 12 bases between them. This CDR3 is CASLKEGYNEQFF. The CDR3 nucleotides read TGTGCCAGTCTAAAGGAGGGCTACAATGAGCAGTTCTTC.

This clonotype was seen at least ten times. This chain uses TRBV7-2 with TRBJ2-1, with TRBD2 identical over 13 bases. This CDR3 spans 17 amino acids. Germline CDR1 and CDR2: SGHTA and FQGNSA. Losses at the gene ends were 4 bases for V and 5 bases for J; bases not matched to a gene: 8. The CDR3 is CASSSPTSGGHDNEQFF. CDR3 nucleotides: TGTGCCAGCAGCTCACCGACTAGCGGGGGGCACGACAATGAGCAGTTCTTC.

V gene TRBV4-1 combines with J gene TRBJ1-1, with D hard to call. V dropped 0 bases and J dropped 3 bases, with 5 bases sitting between them. The germline CDR1 and CDR2 sequences are MGHRA and YSYEKL. The CDR3 sequence is 13 residues long. The CDR3 is CASSQDWDTEAFF. CDR3 DNA: TGCGCCAGCAGCCAAGATTGGGACACTGAAGCTTTCTTT.

The V gene is TRBV29-1, the J gene TRBJ2-5; D ambiguous. The V and J ends lost 4 bases and 5 bases respectively, with 11 bases between them. Looked up from germline, CDR1 is SQVTM and CDR2 is ANQGSEA. The CDR3 sequence is 12 residues long. In DNA, the CDR3 is TGCAGCGTTGGGTATGGGTCGGAGACCCAGTACTTC. Amino acids: CSVGYGSETQYF.

The V call is TRBV5-1, the J call TRBJ2-1; D gene ambiguous. Deletions cut 4 bases from V and 6 bases from J, with 11 bases between. The CDR3 consists of 13 residues. Germline assignment: CDR1 SGHRS and CDR2 YFSETQ. For the CDR3, the DNA is TGCGCCAGCAGCCTGGCTTCATTCAATGAGCAGTTCTTC. It yields the protein CASSLASFNEQFF.

The rearrangement links TRBV4-3 to TRBJ1-5; D remains ambiguous. CDR1 is LGHNA, CDR2 YSLEER, per germline. With 0 bases removed from V and 4 bases from J, the gap between germline ends came to 10 bases. The length of the CDR3 is 15 residues. The CDR3 reads CASSQDYPRNQPQHF. DNA of the CDR3: TGCGCCAGCAGCCAAGATTATCCCAGGAATCAGCCCCAGCATTTT.